This TCR beta chain was recorded in a study of blood T cell repertoires in COVID-19. Study background: The samples span acute and convalescent COVID-19 from the United States, Italy and Spain. Nucleic acid was either cDNA or gDNA, and it came from T cells, B-cell-depleted T cells, or PBMCs.

Produced via immunoSEQ multiplex PCR; TCRdb's table is partial and in-frame only. The sample records around 250,000 clones, roughly 86% being singletons. The origin of this receptor is a woman aged 55 to 70 who had recovered from COVID-19. The sequenced sample consisted of peripheral blood.

CDR3 coding DNA: TGTGCCAGCAGCCATGGGACCGGACAGGGGGGAATTAGATACAATGAGCAGTTCTTC. Translating it yields CASSHGTGQGGIRYNEQFF. The chain uses TRBV27 and TRBJ2-1; 10 bases match TRBD1. The CDR3 length is 19 residues. Trimming cost V 6 bases and J 4 bases; bases outside gene matches: 18. Germline CDR1 MNHEY, CDR2 SMNVEV (reference sequence).